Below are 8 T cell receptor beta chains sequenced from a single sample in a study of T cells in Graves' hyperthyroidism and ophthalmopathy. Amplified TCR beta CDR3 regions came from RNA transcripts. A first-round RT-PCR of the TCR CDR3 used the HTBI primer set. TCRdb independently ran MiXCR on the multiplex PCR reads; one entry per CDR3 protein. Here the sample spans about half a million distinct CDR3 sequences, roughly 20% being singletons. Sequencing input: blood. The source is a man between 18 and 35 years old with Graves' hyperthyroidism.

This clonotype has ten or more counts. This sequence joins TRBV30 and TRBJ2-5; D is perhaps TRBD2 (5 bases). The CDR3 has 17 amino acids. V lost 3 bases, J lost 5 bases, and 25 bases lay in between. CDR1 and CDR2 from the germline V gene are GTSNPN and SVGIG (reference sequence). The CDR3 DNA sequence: TGTGCCTGGAGAAATGACGGGAAAAGGAAGTTTTGGGAGACCCAGTACTTC. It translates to CAWRNDGKRKFWETQYF.

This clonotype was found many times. The CDR3 nucleotides read TGTGCTAGTGGTTTGGCTCAGGGGGCGCGGGTCAAAAACATTCAGTACTTC. Amino acid sequence: CASGLAQGARVKNIQYF. The chain recombines TRBV12-5 with TRBJ2-4, with 8 bases identical to TRBD1. With V trimmed by 1 base and J by 3 bases, 8 bases remained unmatched. This CDR3 region has 17 residues. Looked up from germline, CDR1 is LGHNT and CDR2 is FRNRAP.

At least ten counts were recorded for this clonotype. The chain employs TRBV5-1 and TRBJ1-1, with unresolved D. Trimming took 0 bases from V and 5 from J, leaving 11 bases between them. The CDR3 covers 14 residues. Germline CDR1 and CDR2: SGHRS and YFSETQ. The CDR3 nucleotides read TGCGCCAGCAGCTTGGGAGGGAAGTTAACTGAAGCTTTCTTT. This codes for CASSLGGKLTEAFF.

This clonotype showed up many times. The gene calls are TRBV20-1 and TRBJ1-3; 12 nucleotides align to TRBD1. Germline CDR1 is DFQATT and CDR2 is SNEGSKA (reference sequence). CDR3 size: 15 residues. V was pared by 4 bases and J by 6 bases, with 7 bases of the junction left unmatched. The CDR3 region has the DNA TGCAGTGCTACCGGGACAGGGGGCTCCCTAAACACCATATATTTT. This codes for CSATGTGGSLNTIYF.

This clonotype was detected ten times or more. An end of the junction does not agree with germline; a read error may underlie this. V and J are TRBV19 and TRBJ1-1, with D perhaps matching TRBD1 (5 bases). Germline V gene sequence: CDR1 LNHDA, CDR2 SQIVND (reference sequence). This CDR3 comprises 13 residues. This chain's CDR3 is CASRIGAGTEAFF. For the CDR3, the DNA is TGTGCCAGTAGGATAGGGGCCGGGACTGAAGCTTTCTTT. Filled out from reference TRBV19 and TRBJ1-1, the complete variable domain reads DGGITQSPKYLFRKEGQNVTLSCEQNLNHDAMYWYRQDPGQGLRLIYYSQIVNDFQKGDIAEGYSVSREKKESFPLTVTSAQKNPTAFYLCASRIGAGTEAFFGQGTRLTVV.

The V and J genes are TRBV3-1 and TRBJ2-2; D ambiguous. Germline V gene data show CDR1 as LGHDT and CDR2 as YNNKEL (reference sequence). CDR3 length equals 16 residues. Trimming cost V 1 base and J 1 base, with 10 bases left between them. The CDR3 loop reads CASSQVLSLNTGELFF. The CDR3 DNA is TGTGCCAGCAGCCAAGTCCTAAGCCTGAACACCGGGGAGCTGTTTTTT. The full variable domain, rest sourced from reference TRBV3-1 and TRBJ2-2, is DTAVSQTPKYLVTQMGNDKSIKCEQNLGHDTMYWYKQDSKKFLKIMFSYNNKELIINETVPNRFSPKSPDKAHLNLHINSLELGDSAVYFCASSQVLSLNTGELFFGEGSRLTVL.

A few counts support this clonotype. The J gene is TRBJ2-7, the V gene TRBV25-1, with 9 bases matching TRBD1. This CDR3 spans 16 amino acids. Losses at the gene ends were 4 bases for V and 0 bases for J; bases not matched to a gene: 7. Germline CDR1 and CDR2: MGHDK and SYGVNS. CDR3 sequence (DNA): TGTGCCAGCAGTGGGACAGGGGCCCTCACCTCCTACGAGCAGTACTTC. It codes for CASSGTGALTSYEQYF.

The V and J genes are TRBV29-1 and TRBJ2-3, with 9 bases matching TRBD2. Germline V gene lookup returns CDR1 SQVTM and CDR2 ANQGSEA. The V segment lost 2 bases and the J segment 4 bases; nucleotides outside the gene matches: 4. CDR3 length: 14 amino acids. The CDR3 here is CSVEPGLAPDTQYF. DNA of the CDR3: TGCAGCGTTGAACCGGGACTAGCACCAGATACGCAGTATTTT.